The clone carrying this T cell receptor (beta chain) has a handful of counts. Its antigen is not identified. Germline loops: CDR1 LNHDA, CDR2 SQIVND (reference sequence). With 6 bases removed from V and 7 bases from J, the gap between germline ends came to 22 bases. This CDR3 has 15 residues. The data belong to a study of Tregs in tolerant kidney transplant recipients. Profiling relied on immunoSEQ multiplex PCR, and the TCRdb table lists in-frame clones only, not all of them. The sample yields over 50,000 clones, 65% to 85% seen once. General study findings and limits: Activated donor B cell expansion appeared to reveal the most relevant donor-specific TCRbeta repertoire.

The sequenced material came from CD4+ T cells from blood. This TCR was recovered from a human donor in good health. The chain joins TRBV19 to TRBJ2-7, with a possible D match to TRBD2 (7 bases). For the CDR3, the DNA is TGTGCCAGTAGGGGGAGGGAGACAGGCATCTATGAGCAGTACTTC. As protein: CASRGRETGIYEQYF.